These T cell receptor beta chains were read from a single sample in a study of T cells expressing NK-cell markers. TCRdb processed the 5' RACE reads again and assigns one entry to each CDR3 protein, with no DNA. The sample has about 390,000 distinct CDR3 sequences. The specimen sequenced was blood T cells: a sorted CD56 or NKG2C T cell subset, CD4+ or CD8+ T cells, or bulk PBMC T cells (not recorded which). The source is a woman in her fifties or sixties in good health. Each CDR3 is given with its conserved first and last residue. Each record gives: J gene, V gene, CDR3 protein.

TRBJ2-7 TRBV6-5 CASSPISPPTYEQYF
TRBJ2-1 TRBV21-1 CASSPPDEQFF
TRBJ2-1 TRBV7-9 CASSLPTGNNEQFF
TRBJ2-5 TRBV7-7 CASSPQTGPGETQYF
TRBJ2-2 TRBV10-3 CAISDGTRNTGELFF
TRBJ2-3 TRBV10-2 CASSVQADTQYF
TRBJ2-2 TRBV24-1 CATSGTVNTGELFF
TRBJ2-7 TRBV30 CAWSRNYEQYF
TRBJ2-5 TRBV29-1 CSVRPGQGEETQYF
TRBJ2-5 TRBV5-1 CASSSLVAGVGETQYF